These 26 T cell receptor beta chains originate from one sample sequenced in a study of blood T cells in healthy people across ages. Alongside a J-beta primer mix, a sample-barcoded 5' primer served in a second PCR lasting about 7 to 12 cycles. In TCRdb, the 5' RACE reads were re-called with MiXCR into one record per CDR3 protein. The sample includes around 1,700,000 distinct CDR3 sequences, roughly 27% seen only once; the top ten take about 7.7%. The sequenced material came from blood. Source of these receptors: a woman between 25 and 40 years old in good health.

The sample holds a few counts of this clonotype. This chain uses TRBV4-2 with TRBJ2-7; a weak D match, TRBD2 (6 bases). CDR1 and CDR2 from the germline V gene are LGHNA and YNFKEQ. The CDR3 is 15 amino acids. V was shortened by 2 bases and J by 3 bases, with 14 bases between the two germline ends. CDR3 coding DNA: TGTGCCAGCAGCCAAAGCCCGGACTACCGCTACGAGCAGTACTTC. It specifies CASSQSPDYRYEQYF.

This clonotype was detected only once. A much more abundant neighbour one base away suggests this may be a read error. This rearrangement joins TRBV12-3 or TRBV12-4 to TRBJ2-1; D may be TRBD2 (5 bases). The CDR3 extends over 16 amino acids. V gave up 5 bases and J gave up 7 bases, with 21 bases separating them. CDR3 protein: CASSLRARVPGNEQFF. The CDR3 DNA follows: TGTGCCAGCAGTCTAAGGGCGCGGGTTCCGGGTAATGAGCAGTTCTTC.

A note on this clonotype: It may be a read error: a sequence one base away is much more abundant. The chain combines TRBV5-1 with TRBJ2-4, with 8 nucleotides matching TRBD1. The CDR3 totals 14 residues. V dropped 4 bases and J dropped 11; count of bases not matched to a gene: 11. Per the germline V gene, CDR1 is SGHRS and CDR2 is YFSETQ. The CDR3 loop reads CASSVDREVHVQYF. The CDR3 DNA follows: TGCGCCAGCAGCGTGGACAGGGAGGTGCACGTTCAGTACTTC.

This clonotype was detected only a few times. This rearrangement joins TRBV12-3 or TRBV12-4 to TRBJ1-2; D call uncertain. The CDR3 is made up of 14 amino acids. Trimming cost V 3 bases and J 8 bases, with 16 bases left between them. CDR3 in DNA: TGTGCCAGCAGTTTGGAGACGCCGTTGGCCGGCTACACCTTC. Translation gives CASSLETPLAGYTF.

This clonotype was detected many times. The chain employs TRBV2 and TRBJ2-7; unclear D gene. The CDR3 spans 12 residues. Between the trimmed V and J ends, which lost 6 bases and 4 bases, there was a span of 10 bases. Per the germline V gene, CDR1 is SNHLY and CDR2 is FYNNEI. CDR3 protein: CASSPEEYEQYF. For the CDR3, the DNA is TGTGCCAGCAGCCCAGAGGAGTACGAGCAGTACTTC.

This clonotype has only a few counts. The rearrangement uses TRBV6-1 and TRBJ2-3; possible D gene TRBD2, 6 bases. Trimming pared 4 bases from V and 0 bases from J, leaving 14 bases between. The CDR3 has 16 amino acids. Per germline, CDR1 MNHNS and CDR2 SASEGT. The CDR3 nucleotides are TGTGCCAGCAGTGGACTACTAGGGACTAGCACAGATACGCAGTATTTT. As protein: CASSGLLGTSTDTQYF.

This clonotype has just a few counts. The V gene is TRBV7-9, the J gene TRBJ2-7; the D is unclear. The germline CDR1 and CDR2 sequences are SEHNR and FQNEAQ (reference sequence). V lost 3 bases, J lost 3 bases, and 15 bases lay in between. This CDR3 is 15 amino acids long. CDR3 protein: CASSFPAQHFYEQYF. The CDR3, as DNA: TGTGCCAGCAGCTTCCCAGCGCAACATTTCTACGAGCAGTACTTC.

There are a few counts of this clonotype. The chain recombines TRBV20-1 with TRBJ1-6; no reliable D call. CDR1 DFQATT and CDR2 SNEGSKA come from the germline V gene (reference sequence). The ends were cut back, 1 base at V and 5 bases at J, with 9 bases in the middle. There are 14 residues in the CDR3. The CDR3, as DNA: TGCAGTGCTAGAGGGCATAGTGATAATTCACCCCTCCACTTT. This sequence encodes CSARGHSDNSPLHF.

This clonotype was seen many times. This rearrangement joins TRBV7-2 to TRBJ2-7; D is unclear. Per the germline V gene, CDR1 is SGHTA and CDR2 is FQGNSA. The CDR3 runs to 16 residues. V dropped 6 bases and J dropped 3 bases, with 21 bases sitting between them. The CDR3 region has the DNA TGTGCCAGCAGTCCCTTAGGTGGGCGAACTTACTACGAGCAGTACTTC. Protein sequence: CASSPLGGRTYYEQYF. The whole variable domain, filled in from reference TRBV7-2 and TRBJ2-7, reads GAGVSQSPSNKVTEKGKDVELRCDPISGHTALYWYRQSLGQGLEFLIYFQGNSAPDKSGLPSDRFSAERTGGSVSTLTIQRTQQEDSAVYLCASSPLGGRTYYEQYFGPGTRLTVT.

This clonotype has only a few counts. The rearrangement joins TRBV11-1 to TRBJ2-5; 10 bases map to TRBD1. Germline loops: CDR1 SGHAT, CDR2 FQDESV (reference sequence). J lost 3 bases, V lost 5 bases, and 3 bases had no gene match. CDR3 size: 14 residues. The chain's CDR3 is CASSVGTGEETQYF. CDR3 in DNA: TGTGCCAGCAGCGTTGGGACAGGGGAAGAGACCCAGTACTTC.

This clonotype was seen at least ten times. This sequence joins TRBV5-1 and TRBJ2-6; 8 bases align to TRBD1. Germline CDR1 and CDR2: SGHRS and YFSETQ. The CDR3 runs 16 residues. V trimming: 1 base; J trimming: 2 bases; junction bases outside the gene matches: 2. The chain's CDR3 is CASSLTTGAGANVLTF. DNA for the CDR3: TGCGCCAGCAGCTTGACGACAGGGGCTGGGGCCAACGTCCTGACTTTC. Combining the CDR3 with reference TRBV5-1 and TRBJ2-6 gives the whole variable domain KAGVTQTPRYLIKTRGQQVTLSCSPISGHRSVSWYQQTPGQGLQFLFEYFSETQRNKGNFPGRFSGRQFSNSRSEMNVSTLELGDSALYLCASSLTTGAGANVLTFGAGSRLTVL.

Concerning this clonotype itself: A much larger clone differs by one base, so this may be a read error. The chain recombines TRBV7-2 with TRBJ2-1, with 10 bases aligning to TRBD2. This CDR3 is 17 amino acids long. Germline CDR1 and CDR2: SGHTA and FQGNSA. Losses at the gene ends were 1 base for V and 10 bases for J; bases not matched to a gene: 13. This chain's CDR3 is CASSLGSGLAGDYEQFF. CDR3 in DNA: TGTGCCAGCAGCTTAGGTAGCGGGCTAGCGGGAGACTACGAGCAGTTCTTC. The complete variable domain, with remaining parts taken from reference TRBV7-2 and TRBJ2-1, reads GAGVSQSPSNKVTEKGKDVELRCDPISGHTALYWYRQSLGQGLEFLIYFQGNSAPDKSGLPSDRFSAERTGGSVSTLTIQRTQQEDSAVYLCASSLGSGLAGDYEQFFGPGTRLTVL.

V gene TRBV12-3 or TRBV12-4 combines with J gene TRBJ2-2; 11 positions agree with TRBD2. J was trimmed by 1 base and V by 5 bases; bases with no gene match: 3. There are 16 residues in the CDR3. The CDR3 here is CASSPGLAENTGELFF. CDR3 DNA sequence: TGTGCCAGCAGTCCGGGACTAGCGGAGAACACCGGGGAGCTGTTTTTT.

Comments on this clonotype: One junction end does not reproduce the germline sequence, and a read error may be involved. V gene TRBV20-1 combines with J gene TRBJ2-3, with D possibly TRBD1 on 5 matching bases. Germline assignment: CDR1 DFQATT and CDR2 SNEGSKA (reference sequence). This CDR3 is built from 14 residues. DNA of the CDR3: TGCAGTGTTAGACCCGACGTAGGGGCAGATACGCAGTATTTT. Its protein product is CSVRPDVGADTQYF.

Of note for this clonotype: Compared with germline, one end of the junction differs, possibly owing to a read error. The chain joins TRBV7-2 to TRBJ1-1, with D possibly TRBD1 on 5 matching bases. The CDR3 consists of 14 residues. Germline V CDR1 and CDR2: SGHTA, FQGNSA. Here the CDR3 DNA reads TGTGCCGGCAGCTTGGGACGGGAGAACACTGAAGCTTTCTTT. The encoded protein is CAGSLGRENTEAFF.

This clonotype has a handful of counts. The DNA is omitted, as the CDR3 cannot be located on it reliably, and the CDR3 follows TCRdb's listing. The chain links TRBV12-3 or TRBV12-4 to TRBJ1-2. The CDR3 contains 14 residues when both ends are counted. The CDR3 protein is CASSSSDGNYGYTF.

J is TRBJ2-3 and V is TRBV7-9; 10 positions agree with TRBD2. The CDR3 has 17 amino acids. The V gene's germline CDR1 is SEHNR and CDR2 FQNEAQ (reference sequence). The V and J ends lost 2 bases and 2 bases, in that order; junction bases with no gene match: 7. CDR3 residues: CASSLRSGTSATDTQYF. CDR3 DNA sequence: TGTGCCAGCAGCTTAAGGTCCGGGACTAGCGCCACAGATACGCAGTATTTT.

Ten or more counts support this clonotype. This rearrangement joins TRBV24-1 to TRBJ2-3; TRBD2 aligns across 9 bases. Germline V gene sequence: CDR1 KGHDR, CDR2 SFDVKD. The CDR3 length is 16 residues. V lost 2 bases and J lost 0; bases outside the gene matches: 2. Written as DNA, the CDR3 is TGTGCCACCAGTGATTATAGCGGGGGTAGCACAGATACGCAGTATTTT. It encodes CATSDYSGGSTDTQYF.

The J gene is TRBJ2-5, the V gene TRBV7-2; a weak D match, TRBD1 (6 bases). This CDR3 is 15 amino acids long. Germline V lookup: CDR1 SGHTA, CDR2 FQGNSA. Deletions cut 1 base from V and 3 bases from J, with 12 bases between. The CDR3 region is CASSLDQGGKETQYF. The CDR3 region has the DNA TGTGCCAGCAGCTTAGATCAAGGGGGAAAAGAGACCCAGTACTTC.

This clonotype appeared a few times. The chain joins TRBV5-1 to TRBJ1-5; 10 bases agree with TRBD1. With V trimmed by 4 bases and J by 7 bases, 11 bases remained unmatched. CDR3 length: 16 amino acids. Germline V CDR1 and CDR2: SGHRS, YFSETQ. CDR3 nucleotide sequence: TGCGCCAGCAGCCCGGGCGACAGGGGGCACAGGCAGCCCCAGCATTTT. The encoded protein is CASSPGDRGHRQPQHF.

This clonotype was seen ten or more times. This chain uses TRBV12-3 or TRBV12-4 with TRBJ2-1, with 7 bases that match TRBD2. V dropped 1 base and J dropped 8; count of bases not matched to a gene: 2. CDR3 length: 13 amino acids. The CDR3 region has the DNA TGTGCCAGCAGTTTAGTAGCGGGCGATGAGCAGTTCTTC. Protein product: CASSLVAGDEQFF.

The V and J genes are TRBV10-3 and TRBJ2-1; D is uncertain. Trimming took off 5 bases at V and 8 bases at J, with 13 bases between the two ends. Looked up from germline, CDR1 is ENHRY and CDR2 is SYGVKD. The CDR3 has 13 residues. As DNA, the CDR3 is TGTGCCATCAGTAGAGGAAGAGCCTATGAGCAGTTCTTC. Amino acids: CAISRGRAYEQFF.

The chain uses TRBV6-6 and TRBJ2-4, with D possibly being TRBD2 (6 bases). The J call may not be correct, given that the DNA end is closer to TRBJ2-7. The CDR3 sequence is 13 residues long. The germline gives CDR1 MNHNY, CDR2 SVGAGI (reference sequence). The CDR3 coding sequence is TGTGCCAGCAGTTACGACCGCGGGGACGAGCAGTACTTC. Its protein is CASSYDRGDEQYF.

There are a few counts of this clonotype. A much larger clone differs from this one at a single base, so this may be a read error. The CDR3: CASRLSDRGDGYTF. CDR3 nucleotides: TGTGCCAGCAGGCTATCGGACAGGGGAGATGGCTACACCTTC. The chain combines TRBV28 with TRBJ1-2; TRBD1 agrees at 9 bases. There are 14 residues in the CDR3. The V and J ends lost 6 bases and 6 bases, in that order; junction bases with no gene match: 8. Germline V gene lookup returns CDR1 MDHEN and CDR2 SYDVKM.

The genes are TRBV3-1 and TRBJ2-5; the match to TRBD2 covers 8 bases. This CDR3 is built from 18 residues. Germline lookup yields CDR1 LGHDT and CDR2 YNNKEL (reference sequence). Unmatched junction bases numbered 11, after V lost 0 bases and J lost 2 bases. Here the CDR3 reads CASSQEEEEAGEQETQYF. The CDR3 nucleotides read TGTGCCAGCAGCCAAGAAGAGGAGGAAGCGGGGGAACAAGAGACCCAGTACTTC.

This clonotype appeared many times. The rearrangement uses TRBV6-1 and TRBJ2-5; D not certain. The CDR3 sequence is 13 residues long. Trimming cost V 0 bases and J 9 bases, with 11 bases left between them. Per the germline V gene, CDR1 is MNHNS and CDR2 is SASEGT. The CDR3 DNA reads TGTGCCAGCAGTGAAGCGGAGAATTTCGCCCAGTACTTC. Residues: CASSEAENFAQYF.